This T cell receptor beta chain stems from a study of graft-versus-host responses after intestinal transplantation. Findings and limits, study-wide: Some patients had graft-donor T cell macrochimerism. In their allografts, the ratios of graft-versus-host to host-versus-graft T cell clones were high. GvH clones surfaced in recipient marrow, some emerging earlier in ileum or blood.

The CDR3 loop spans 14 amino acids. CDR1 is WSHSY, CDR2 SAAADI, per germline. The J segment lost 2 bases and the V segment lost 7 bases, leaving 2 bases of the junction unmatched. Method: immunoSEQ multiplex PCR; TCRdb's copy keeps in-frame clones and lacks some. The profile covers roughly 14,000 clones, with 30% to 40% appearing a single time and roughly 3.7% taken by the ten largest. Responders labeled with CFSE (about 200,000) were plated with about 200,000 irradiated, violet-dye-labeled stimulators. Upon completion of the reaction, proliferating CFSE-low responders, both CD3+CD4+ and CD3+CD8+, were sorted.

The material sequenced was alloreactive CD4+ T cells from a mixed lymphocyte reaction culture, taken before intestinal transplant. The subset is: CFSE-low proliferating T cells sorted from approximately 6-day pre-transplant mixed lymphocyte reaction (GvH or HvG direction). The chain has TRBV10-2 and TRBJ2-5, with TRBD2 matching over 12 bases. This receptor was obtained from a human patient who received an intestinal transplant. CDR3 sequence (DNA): TGCGCCAGCAAGCTAGCGGGGGGGCAAGAGACCCAGTACTTC. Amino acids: CASKLAGGQETQYF.